This T cell receptor (beta chain) was sequenced during a study of OX40 agonist ivuxolimab in advanced cancers. Data came from immunoSEQ multiplex PCR; TCRdb stores just in-frame clones and leaves some out. The data contain 40,000 to 60,000 clones, just under 95% of them seen just once; the ten biggest clones take up approximately 25%. This CDR3 is 14 amino acids long. The germline CDR1 and CDR2 sequences are SGHDT and YYEEEE. V lost 7 bases and J lost 3; bases outside the gene matches: 8. Source: CD4+ or CD8+ T cells sorted from blood, taken in a trial of the OX40 agonist ivuxolimab. The TCR comes from an adult with an advanced solid tumor such as melanoma, head and neck, liver or kidney cancer. V is TRBV5-6 and J is TRBJ2-7, with 9 positions matching TRBD2. The CDR3 sequence: CASRIAGDGYEQYF. CDR3 nucleotides: TGTGCCAGCCGTATAGCGGGAGATGGCTACGAGCAGTACTTC.